The rows below give T cell receptor beta chains drawn from one sample of a study of T cell changes during pregnancy in multiple sclerosis. The assay was immunoSEQ multiplex PCR, and TCRdb's table has in-frame clones only and misses some. The sample contains roughly 38,000 clones, 80% to 95% of which appear only once. Source: CD8+ T cells from peripheral blood mononuclear cells, taken before pregnancy. All receptors derive from a female donor with multiple sclerosis, enrolled in a pregnancy study. Both conserved end residues are part of each CDR3. The D gene is left open where the match is weak. Clone size appears in some rows only: once, few, many, or a class for an expanded clone.

j_call clone_size v_call d_call cdr3_aa cdr3_nt
TRBJ2-7 NA TRBV4-1 NA CASSQDPGDEQYF TGCGCCAGCAGCCAAGATCCCGGGGACGAGCAGTACTTC
TRBJ1-5 NA TRBV27 NA CASSLSSYSNQPQHF TGTGCCAGCAGTTTAAGTAGTTATAGCAATCAGCCCCAGCATTTT
TRBJ2-7 NA TRBV18 TRBD1 CASSSPGTGVYEQYF TGTGCCAGCTCATCCCCCGGGACAGGGGTTTACGAGCAGTACTTC
TRBJ2-1 NA TRBV2 TRBD2 CASTLPGLAEQFF TGTGCCAGCACCCTCCCGGGACTAGCGGAGCAGTTCTTC
TRBJ2-6 NA TRBV2 TRBD2 CACRAGSSGANVLTF TGTGCCTGCCGAGCGGGGAGCTCTGGGGCCAACGTCCTGACTTTC
TRBJ2-5 NA TRBV9 NA CASAMGQGTWETQYF TGTGCCAGCGCTATGGGGCAGGGCACATGGGAGACCCAGTACTTC
TRBJ2-7 NA TRBV9 NA CASSIGDSYEQYF TGTGCCAGCAGCATCGGAGACTCGTACGAGCAGTACTTC
TRBJ1-2 medium-sized TRBV5-5 NA CASSSKTQDRDNYGYTF TGTGCCAGCAGCTCTAAGACTCAAGACAGAGATAACTATGGCTACACCTTC
TRBJ2-1 NA TRBV5-8 NA CASSLAFGAIEQFF TGTGCCAGCAGCTTGGCCTTCGGAGCGATTGAGCAGTTCTTC
TRBJ1-2 NA TRBV9 TRBD1 CASSPRDRTHYGYTF TGTGCCAGCAGCCCCCGGGACAGAACCCACTATGGCTACACCTTC
TRBJ2-1 NA TRBV5-1 TRBD1 CASTPRGQGSYNEQFF TGCGCCAGCACCCCTAGGGGACAGGGGTCTTACAATGAGCAGTTCTTC
TRBJ1-1 NA TRBV7-9 NA CASSPLRGGPNTEAFF TGTGCCAGCAGCCCCCTAAGGGGGGGCCCGAACACTGAAGCTTTCTTT
TRBJ2-5 NA TRBV4-1 NA CASSQASAGETQYF TGCGCCAGCAGCCAAGCTTCAGCAGGAGAGACCCAGTACTTC
TRBJ1-1 NA TRBV5-6 NA CASSPQGRNTEAFF TGTGCCAGCAGTCCCCAGGGGAGGAACACTGAAGCTTTCTTT
TRBJ2-1 few TRBV7-3 NA CASSHGTANEQFF TGTGCCAGCAGCCATGGGACTGCTAATGAGCAGTTCTTC
TRBJ1-1 few TRBV30 NA CAWTGDVPEAFF TGTGCCTGGACAGGGGATGTCCCTGAAGCTTTCTTT
TRBJ1-1 NA TRBV11-2 NA CASSLGPGVGTEAFF TGTGCCAGCAGCTTAGGGCCGGGGGTAGGGACTGAAGCTTTCTTT
TRBJ1-1 NA TRBV10-1 NA CASSSRGQGWPEAFF TGCGCCAGCAGTTCCCGGGGACAAGGTTGGCCTGAAGCTTTCTTT
TRBJ1-5 NA TRBV9 TRBD1 CASSTGTGGGNQPQHF TGTGCCAGCAGCACCGGGACAGGAGGGGGTAATCAGCCCCAGCATTTT
TRBJ1-1 few TRBV7-8 TRBD1 CASTPRTGNTEAFF TGTGCCAGCACCCCCCGGACAGGGAACACTGAAGCTTTCTTT
TRBJ2-7 NA TRBV9 TRBD1 CASSGKPGQRYEQYF TGTGCCAGCAGCGGAAAACCGGGACAGAGATACGAGCAGTACTTC
TRBJ2-2 NA TRBV28 TRBD1 CASSLGTGNTGELFF TGTGCCAGCAGTTTAGGGACAGGGAACACCGGGGAGCTGTTTTTT
TRBJ2-1 NA TRBV28 TRBD2 CASSLLAESYNEQFF TGTGCCAGCAGCTTACTAGCGGAGAGTTACAATGAGCAGTTCTTC
TRBJ2-5 NA TRBV28 TRBD2 CASSSLAGDQEETQYF TGTGCCAGCAGTTCACTAGCGGGGGATCAGGAAGAGACCCAGTACTTC
TRBJ2-1 NA TRBV6-6 TRBD2 CASIPGEAGGYNEQFF TGTGCCAGCATCCCCGGGGAAGCGGGGGGTTACAATGAGCAGTTCTTC
TRBJ2-1 NA TRBV4-1 TRBD2 CASMGLAYNEQFF TGCGCCAGCATGGGACTAGCATACAATGAGCAGTTCTTC
TRBJ1-5 NA TRBV27 NA CASSFSRHPNQPQHF TGTGCCAGCAGTTTTTCCCGACATCCGAATCAGCCCCAGCATTTT
TRBJ2-5 NA TRBV30 TRBD2 CAWRTSGGQETQYF TGTGCCTGGAGGACCTCGGGGGGGCAAGAGACCCAGTACTTC
TRBJ1-1 NA TRBV5-6 NA CASSRGSAEAFF TGTGCCAGCAGCCGGGGAAGCGCTGAAGCTTTCTTT
TRBJ2-7 NA TRBV9 TRBD2 CASGRASEQYF TGTGCCAGCGGGAGGGCCTCCGAGCAGTACTTC